This entry features one T cell receptor beta chain sequence. Germline V gene data show CDR1 as SGHDT and CDR2 as YYEEEE. This CDR3 is 15 amino acids long. Losses at the gene ends were 3 bases for V and 4 bases for J; bases not matched to a gene: 7. With 60 Vbeta and 13 Jbeta primers, the PCR was carried out. Some clones are missing from TCRdb's copy, which holds only in-frame ones; the method was immunoSEQ multiplex PCR. The sample holds 100,000 or so clones, 69% seen once. The source of the sample is a study of cytomegalovirus exposure and HLA in healthy donors. Study information: As released early, the data held 70 million to 100 million unique TCRs from HLA-typed donors.

The source is a man in his thirties or forties in good health and CMV-seronegative. Sequencing was carried out using PBMCs. The chain links TRBV5-6 to TRBJ2-7; 10 bases fit TRBD1. This CDR3 is CASSSDRGPGYEQYF. CDR3 DNA: TGTGCCAGCAGCTCCGACAGGGGGCCGGGGTACGAGCAGTACTTC.